These 9 T cell receptor beta chains were all obtained from the same sample, sequenced in a study of blood T cell repertoires in COVID-19. TCRdb's table, derived via immunoSEQ multiplex PCR, lists solely in-frame clones and lacks some. The sample holds about 200,000 clones; around 89% are singletons and the top ten take 6.5% to 9%. The sequenced sample was PBMCs or T cells enriched from blood (not recorded which). These receptors all stem from a woman aged 18-35 years who had recovered from COVID-19.

The V gene is TRBV12-3 or TRBV12-4, the J gene TRBJ1-4; D gene ambiguous. Trimming took off 6 bases at V and 7 bases at J, with 12 bases between the two ends. The CDR3 length is 13 residues. In nucleotides, the CDR3 is TGTGCCAGCAGGCCCACGGGGAGTGAAAAACTGTTTTTT. As protein: CASRPTGSEKLFF.

The chain carries TRBV21-1 and TRBJ1-5. TRBV21-1 is annotated as a pseudogene. This CDR3 has 20 residues. The CDR3 bases are TGTGCCAGCAGCAGCTTCCTGAGGAGGCACACCCGGGAGAGCAATCAGCCCCAGCATTTT. Its protein product is CASSSFLRRHTRESNQPQHF.

V and J are TRBV6-6 and TRBJ1-4; TRBD1 aligns across 8 bases. The CDR3 runs to 14 residues. Germline CDR1 and CDR2: MNHNY and SVGAGI (reference sequence). V lost 6 bases to trimming and J lost 8 bases; unmatched junction nucleotides: 8. The CDR3 spells CASRHTGGLEKLFF. The CDR3 DNA follows: TGTGCCAGCAGACATACAGGGGGACTCGAAAAACTGTTTTTT.

The chain carries TRBV11-2 and TRBJ1-1, with TRBD1 as a possible D gene (5 bases). This CDR3 is 15 amino acids long. Germline loops: CDR1 SGHAT, CDR2 FQNNGV. V shed 6 bases and J shed 3 bases, with 17 bases lying between them. Here the CDR3 DNA reads TGTGCCAGCAGGGTCAGGAGGGGCGGCGACACTGAAGCTTTCTTT. It codes for CASRVRRGGDTEAFF.

This sequence joins TRBV7-9 and TRBJ1-2; 7 nucleotides match TRBD1. The trim removed 0 bases at V and 4 bases at J, leaving 2 bases unmatched. CDR3 size: 14 residues. Germline V gene sequence: CDR1 SEHNR, CDR2 FQNEAQ (reference sequence). The CDR3 DNA follows: TGTGCCAGCAGCTTAGCAGGGGGCGGCTATGGCTACACCTTC. This encodes CASSLAGGGYGYTF.

V and J are TRBV6-6 and TRBJ1-4; no clear D gene. Germline lookup yields CDR1 MNHNY and CDR2 SVGAGI (reference sequence). V was shortened by 5 bases and J by 8 bases, with 15 bases between the two germline ends. The CDR3 sequence is 14 residues long. The CDR3 bases are TGTGCCAGCAGTAGGGCCAAGGCGGGAGAAAAACTGTTTTTT. This encodes CASSRAKAGEKLFF.

This rearrangement joins TRBV2 to TRBJ2-7, with a possible D match to TRBD2 (5 bases). The germline V and J ends were trimmed by 8 bases and 6 bases, with 17 bases remaining between them. CDR3 size: 13 residues. Germline V gives CDR1 SNHLY, CDR2 FYNNEI. The DNA for the CDR3 is TGTGCCAGCGACGGGGTAGGCGACGTCGAGCAGTACTTC. Encoded protein: CASDGVGDVEQYF.

This chain uses TRBV6-5 with TRBJ1-1; 10 nucleotides align to TRBD1. Germline lookup yields CDR1 MNHEY and CDR2 SVGAGI. The J segment lost 8 bases and the V segment lost 8 bases, leaving 8 bases of the junction unmatched. The CDR3 spans 13 residues. CDR3 in amino acids: CASRAGTGAEAFF. Written as DNA, the CDR3 is TGTGCCAGCCGAGCCGGGACAGGGGCGGAAGCTTTCTTT.

The chain couples TRBV7-6 to TRBJ1-6; tentative D call: TRBD1 (6 bases). Trimming took off 5 bases at V and 0 bases at J, with 17 bases between the two ends. Germline loops: CDR1 SGHVS, CDR2 FNYEAQ. The CDR3 extends over 18 amino acids. The CDR3 here is CASSPKTGQSSYNSPLHF. Here the CDR3 DNA reads TGTGCCAGCAGCCCGAAAACCGGACAGAGCTCCTATAATTCACCCCTCCACTTT.